Below, 15 T cell receptor beta chains from the same sample are listed, as sequenced in a study of CD8+ T cells in alopecia areata. cDNA reverse transcribed from extracted RNA served as the sequencing template. Profiling relied on immunoSEQ multiplex PCR, and the TCRdb table lists in-frame clones only, not all of them. The table records approximately 180,000 clones, over 50% of them present only once. The sample was CD4+ T cells sorted from blood, taken at week 0. The receptors here all came from a human donor with alopecia areata.

This clone has only a few counts. This sequence joins TRBV4-1 and TRBJ2-1; either TRBD1 or TRBD2 may supply D (6 bases each). The V gene's germline CDR1 is MGHRA and CDR2 YSYEKL. V lost 10 bases, J lost 6 bases, and 13 bases lay in between. The CDR3 has 12 residues. The CDR3 nucleotides read TGCGCCACCTCGGGGGCGGCCAATGAGCAGTTCTTC. Its translation: CATSGAANEQFF.

V is TRBV6-1 and J is TRBJ1-2, with D unclear. CDR3 length: 13 amino acids. Germline CDR1 MNHNS, CDR2 SASEGT. The V end was cut by 2 bases, the J end by 4 bases, with 8 bases between. CDR3 DNA: TGTGCCAGCAGTGAACGAGTCGGCTATGGCTACACCTTC. This codes for CASSERVGYGYTF.

The chain recombines TRBV6-1 with TRBJ1-2, with a weak D call TRBD1 (5 bases). CDR1 and CDR2 from the germline V gene are MNHNS and SASEGT. V gave up 3 bases and J gave up 4 bases, with 12 bases separating them. There are 14 residues in the CDR3. CDR3 sequence reads: CASSDRRGSYGYTF. For the CDR3, the DNA is TGTGCCAGCAGTGACAGGCGGGGGTCCTATGGCTACACCTTC.

This clone was recorded a few times. The chain's CDR3 is CSVDRTGQETQYF. The CDR3 bases are TGCAGCGTTGACCGGACAGGGCAAGAGACCCAGTACTTC. This chain links TRBV29-1 with TRBJ2-5, with 8 bases aligning to TRBD1. The CDR3 has 13 residues. Trimming cost V 3 bases and J 2 bases; bases outside gene matches: 2. The germline V gene has CDR1 SQVTM and CDR2 ANQGSEA.

The chain employs TRBV7-9 and TRBJ2-3; D gene uncertain. Trimming pared 3 bases from V and 3 bases from J, leaving 10 bases between. CDR3 length: 14 residues. Per germline, CDR1 SEHNR and CDR2 FQNEAQ (reference sequence). As DNA, the CDR3 is TGTGCCAGCAGCTTTATTACCGAAACAGATACGCAGTATTTT. It specifies CASSFITETDTQYF.

The rearrangement joins TRBV30 to TRBJ1-5; a possible D gene is TRBD1 (6 bases). The CDR3 has 15 residues. Germline V gene lookup returns CDR1 GTSNPN and CDR2 SVGIG (reference sequence). Trimming took 0 bases from V and 3 from J, leaving 12 bases between them. The CDR3 loop is CAWSVSGGNNQPQHF. For the CDR3, the DNA is TGTGCCTGGAGTGTATCGGGGGGCAACAATCAGCCCCAGCATTTT.

The CDR3 loop is CASSPGAGSYEQYF. CDR3 bases: TGTGCCAGCAGCCCCGGCGCCGGATCCTACGAGCAGTACTTC. V and J are TRBV7-9 and TRBJ2-7; no reliable D call. The V and J ends lost 5 bases and 1 base respectively, with 12 bases between them. The CDR3 has 14 amino acids. Per the germline V gene, CDR1 is SEHNR and CDR2 is FQNEAQ (reference sequence).

This clone was counted ten times or more. This CDR3 is also generated by other DNA sequences in the sample. CDR3 residues: CASSLESGRNSPLHF. As DNA, the CDR3 is TGTGCCAGCAGCTTAGAATCAGGCAGGAATTCACCCCTCCACTTT. The chain recombines TRBV11-2 with TRBJ1-6; the D is unclear. The CDR3 length is 15 residues. The germline V and J ends were trimmed by 0 bases and 7 bases, with 10 bases remaining between them. Germline loops: CDR1 SGHAT, CDR2 FQNNGV.

This clone was recorded once. The chain couples TRBV13 to TRBJ2-7; no clear D gene. CDR3 length: 15 amino acids. The germline V and J ends were trimmed by 0 bases and 2 bases, with 11 bases remaining between them. Germline CDR1 and CDR2: PRHDT and FYEKMQ (reference sequence). The DNA of the CDR3 is TGTGCCAGCAGCTTAGGTTCCAGGTTCGCCTACGAGCAGTACTTC. It yields the protein CASSLGSRFAYEQYF. The full variable domain, completed using reference TRBV13 and TRBJ2-7, is AAGVIQSPRHLIKEKRETATLKCYPIPRHDTVYWYQQGPGQDPQFLISFYEKMQSDKGSIPDRFSAQQFSDYHSELNMSSLELGDSALYFCASSLGSRFAYEQYFGPGTRLTVT.

The rearrangement links TRBV18 to TRBJ2-6, with no clear D. The CDR3 runs to 16 residues. Germline CDR1 and CDR2: KGHSH and LQKENI. Trimming cost V 1 base and J 0 bases, with 7 bases left between them. CDR3: CASSPRTNSGANVLTF. The CDR3 nucleotides read TGTGCCAGCTCACCACGTACGAACTCTGGGGCCAACGTCCTGACTTTC.

The chain is built from TRBV29-1 and TRBJ1-1, with D hard to call. Germline-derived CDR1 and CDR2 are SQVTM and ANQGSEA. Between the trimmed V and J ends, which lost 5 bases and 0 bases, there was a span of 4 bases. CDR3 size: 11 residues. In DNA form, the CDR3 reads TGCAGCGTTCTGTTGAACACTGAAGCTTTCTTT. Translating it yields CSVLLNTEAFF.

There are a few counts of this clone. This rearrangement joins TRBV29-1 to TRBJ2-6; D gene unclear. V lost 3 bases and J lost 2, with 8 bases in between. The CDR3 consists of 14 residues. Germline values: CDR1 SQVTM, CDR2 ANQGSEA. CDR3 loop: CSVDSSAGANVLTF. The CDR3, as DNA: TGCAGCGTTGACTCAAGTGCTGGGGCCAACGTCCTGACTTTC.

Only one count was recorded for this clone. This chain joins TRBV10-3 and TRBJ1-5, with no clear D. V gave up 0 bases and J gave up 3 bases, with 6 bases separating them. This CDR3 comprises 14 residues. The germline V gene encodes CDR1 ENHRY and CDR2 SYGVKD. CDR3 nucleotides: TGTGCCATCAGTGAGTCGAGTCTCAATCAGCCCCAGCATTTT. This sequence encodes CAISESSLNQPQHF.

In its sample, this clone was seen once. This chain's CDR3 is CASSLSSAGLDTEAFF. The DNA for the CDR3 is TGCGCCAGCAGCTTGAGTTCGGCAGGGTTGGACACTGAAGCTTTCTTT. The V and J genes are TRBV5-1 and TRBJ1-1; maybe TRBD1 (5 bases). V gave up 1 base and J gave up 3 bases, with 16 bases separating them. The CDR3 has 16 residues. Germline CDR1 SGHRS, CDR2 YFSETQ.

The table lists this clone with a few counts. The chain uses TRBV23-1 and TRBJ2-5, with TRBD1 matching 7 bases. TRBV23-1 is classed as an ORF, of uncertain function. Unmatched junction bases numbered 5, after V lost 2 bases and J lost 5 bases. The CDR3 runs to 14 residues. The CDR3 reads CASSQPGGVETQYF. The CDR3 bases are TGCGCCAGCAGTCAACCAGGGGGTGTGGAGACCCAGTACTTC.